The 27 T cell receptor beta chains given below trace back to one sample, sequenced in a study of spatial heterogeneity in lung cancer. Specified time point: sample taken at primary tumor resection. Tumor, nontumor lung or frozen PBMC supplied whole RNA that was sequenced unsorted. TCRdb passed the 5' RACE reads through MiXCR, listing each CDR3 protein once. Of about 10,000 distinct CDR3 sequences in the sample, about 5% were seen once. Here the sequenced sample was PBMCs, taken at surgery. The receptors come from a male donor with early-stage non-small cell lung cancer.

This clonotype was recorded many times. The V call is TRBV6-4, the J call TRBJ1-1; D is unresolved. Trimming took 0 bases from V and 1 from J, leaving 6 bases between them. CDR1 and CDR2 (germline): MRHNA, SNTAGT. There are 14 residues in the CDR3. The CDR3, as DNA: TGTGCCAGCAGTGACTCCTACGGGAACACTGAAGCTTTCTTT. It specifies CASSDSYGNTEAFF.

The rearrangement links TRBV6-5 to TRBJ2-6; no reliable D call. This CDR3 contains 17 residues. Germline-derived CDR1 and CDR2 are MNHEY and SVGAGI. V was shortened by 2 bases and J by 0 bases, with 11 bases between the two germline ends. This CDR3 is CASSYRPKPSGANVLTF. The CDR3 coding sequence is TGTGCCAGCAGTTACCGGCCCAAACCCTCTGGGGCCAACGTCCTGACTTTC.

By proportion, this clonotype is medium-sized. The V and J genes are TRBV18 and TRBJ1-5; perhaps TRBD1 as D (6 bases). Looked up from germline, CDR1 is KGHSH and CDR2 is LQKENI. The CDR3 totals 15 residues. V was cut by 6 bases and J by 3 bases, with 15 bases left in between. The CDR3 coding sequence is TGTGCCAGCTCGCCGGACAGCGCGTACAATCAGCCCCAGCATTTT. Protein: CASSPDSAYNQPQHF.

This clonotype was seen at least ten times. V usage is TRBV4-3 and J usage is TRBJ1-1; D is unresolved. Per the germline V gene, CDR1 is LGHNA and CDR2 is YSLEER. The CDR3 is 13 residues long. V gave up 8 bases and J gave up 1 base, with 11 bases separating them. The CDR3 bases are TGCGCCAGCGGAATGAACCCGAACACTGAAGCTTTCTTT. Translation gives CASGMNPNTEAFF.

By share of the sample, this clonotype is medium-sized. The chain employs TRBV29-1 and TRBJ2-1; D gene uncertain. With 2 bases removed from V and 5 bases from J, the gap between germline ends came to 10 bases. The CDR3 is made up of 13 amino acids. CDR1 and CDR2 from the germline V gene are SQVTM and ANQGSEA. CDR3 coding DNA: TGCAGCGTTGAAAAGTGGTCAAACAATGAGCAGTTCTTC. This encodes CSVEKWSNNEQFF.

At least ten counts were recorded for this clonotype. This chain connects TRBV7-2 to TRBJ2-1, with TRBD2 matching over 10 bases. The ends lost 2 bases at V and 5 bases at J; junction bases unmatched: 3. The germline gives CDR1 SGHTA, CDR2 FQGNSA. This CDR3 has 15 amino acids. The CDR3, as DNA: TGTGCCAGCAGCTTAAACCTAGCGGGGGACAATGAGCAGTTCTTC. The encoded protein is CASSLNLAGDNEQFF.

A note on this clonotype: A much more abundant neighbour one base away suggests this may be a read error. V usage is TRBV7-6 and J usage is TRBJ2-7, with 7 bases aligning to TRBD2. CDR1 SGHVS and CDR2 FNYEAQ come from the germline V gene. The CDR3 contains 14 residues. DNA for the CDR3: TGTGCCAGCAGCTCATCTTCGGGAGGCTACGAGCAGCACTTC. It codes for CASSSSSGGYEQHF.

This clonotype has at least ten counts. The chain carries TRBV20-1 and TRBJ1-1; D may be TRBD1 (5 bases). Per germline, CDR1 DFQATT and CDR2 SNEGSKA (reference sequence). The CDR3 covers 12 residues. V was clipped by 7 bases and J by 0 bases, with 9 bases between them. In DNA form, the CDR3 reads TGCAGTGTCCAGGGAATGAACACTGAAGCTTTCTTT. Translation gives CSVQGMNTEAFF.

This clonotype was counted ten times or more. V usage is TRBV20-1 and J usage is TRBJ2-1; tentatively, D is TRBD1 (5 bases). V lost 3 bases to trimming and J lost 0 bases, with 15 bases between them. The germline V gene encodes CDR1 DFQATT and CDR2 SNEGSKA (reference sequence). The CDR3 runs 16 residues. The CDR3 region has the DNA TGCAGTGCTAGTTCCGCCAGGGCAGACTCCTACAATGAGCAGTTCTTC. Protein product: CSASSARADSYNEQFF.

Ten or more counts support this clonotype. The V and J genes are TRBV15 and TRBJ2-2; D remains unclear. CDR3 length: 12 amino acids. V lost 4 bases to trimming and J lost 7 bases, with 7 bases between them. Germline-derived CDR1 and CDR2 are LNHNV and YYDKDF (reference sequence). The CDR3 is CATSKQLGELFF. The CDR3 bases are TGTGCCACCAGCAAACAACTCGGGGAGCTGTTTTTT.

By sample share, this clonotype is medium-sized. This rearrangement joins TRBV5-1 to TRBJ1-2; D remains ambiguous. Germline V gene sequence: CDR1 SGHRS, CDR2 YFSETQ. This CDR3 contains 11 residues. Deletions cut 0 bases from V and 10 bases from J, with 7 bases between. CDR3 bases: TGCGCCAGCAGCTTGGAAGGGTTCTACACCTTC. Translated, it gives CASSLEGFYTF.

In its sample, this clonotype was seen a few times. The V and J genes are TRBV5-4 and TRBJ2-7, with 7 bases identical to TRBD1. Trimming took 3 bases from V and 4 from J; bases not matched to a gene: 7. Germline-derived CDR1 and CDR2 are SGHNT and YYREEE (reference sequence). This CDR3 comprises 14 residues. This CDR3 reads CASSSQQGVYEQYF. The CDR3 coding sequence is TGTGCCAGCAGCTCTCAGCAGGGGGTATACGAGCAGTACTTC.

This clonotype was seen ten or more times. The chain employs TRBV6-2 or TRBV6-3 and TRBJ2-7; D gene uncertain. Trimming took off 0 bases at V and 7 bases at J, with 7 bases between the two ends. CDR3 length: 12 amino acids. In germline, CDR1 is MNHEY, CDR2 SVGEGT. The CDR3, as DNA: TGTGCCAGCAGTTACTCCTTCCGGGAGCAGTACTTC. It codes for CASSYSFREQYF.

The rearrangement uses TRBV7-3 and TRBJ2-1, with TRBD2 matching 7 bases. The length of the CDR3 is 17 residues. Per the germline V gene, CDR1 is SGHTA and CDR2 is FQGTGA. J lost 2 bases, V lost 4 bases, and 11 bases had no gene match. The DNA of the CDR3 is TGTGCCAGCAGCTCCGCCATCTCGGGAGGCCCCTACAATGAGCAGTTCTTC. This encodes CASSSAISGGPYNEQFF.

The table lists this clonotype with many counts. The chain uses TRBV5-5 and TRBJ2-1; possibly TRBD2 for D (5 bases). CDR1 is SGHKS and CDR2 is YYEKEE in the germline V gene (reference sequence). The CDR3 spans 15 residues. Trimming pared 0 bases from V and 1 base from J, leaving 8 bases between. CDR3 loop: CASSLDGGSYNEQFF. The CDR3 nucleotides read TGTGCCAGCAGCTTGGACGGAGGATCCTACAATGAGCAGTTCTTC.

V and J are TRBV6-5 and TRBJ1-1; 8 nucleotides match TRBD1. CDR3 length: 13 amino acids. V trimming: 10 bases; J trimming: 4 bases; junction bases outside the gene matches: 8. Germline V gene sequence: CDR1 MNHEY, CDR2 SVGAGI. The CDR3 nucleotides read TGTGCCATTAACGACAGGGGAGGCACTGAAGCTTTCTTT. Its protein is CAINDRGGTEAFF.

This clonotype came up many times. CDR3 residues: CASSLMGAGANVLTF. As DNA, the CDR3 is TGTGCCAGCAGCTTGATGGGGGCTGGGGCCAACGTCCTGACTTTC. This chain uses TRBV5-4 with TRBJ2-6, with D perhaps given as TRBD1 or TRBD2 (5 bases each). CDR1 and CDR2 from the germline V gene are SGHNT and YYREEE (reference sequence). CDR3 length equals 15 residues. Trimming removed 1 base at V and 2 bases at J, with 7 bases between.

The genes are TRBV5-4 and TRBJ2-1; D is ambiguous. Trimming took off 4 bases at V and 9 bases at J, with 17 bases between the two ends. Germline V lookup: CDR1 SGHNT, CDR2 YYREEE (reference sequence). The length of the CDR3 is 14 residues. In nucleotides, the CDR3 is TGTGCCAGCAGCCCCGGTTGGAGTAACGGTGAGCAGTTCTTC. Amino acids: CASSPGWSNGEQFF.

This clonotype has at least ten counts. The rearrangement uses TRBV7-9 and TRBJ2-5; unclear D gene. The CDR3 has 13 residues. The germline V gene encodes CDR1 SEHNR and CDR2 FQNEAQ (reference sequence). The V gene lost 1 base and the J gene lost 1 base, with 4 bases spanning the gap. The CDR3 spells CASSLESQETQYF. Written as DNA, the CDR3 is TGTGCCAGCAGCTTAGAGAGCCAAGAGACCCAGTACTTC.

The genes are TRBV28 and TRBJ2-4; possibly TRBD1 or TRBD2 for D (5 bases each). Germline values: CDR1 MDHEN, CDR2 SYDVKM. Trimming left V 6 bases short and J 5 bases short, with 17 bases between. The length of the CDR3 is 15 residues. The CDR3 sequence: CASSLGRDPENIQYF. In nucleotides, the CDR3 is TGTGCCAGCAGCCTCGGCAGGGACCCTGAAAACATTCAGTACTTC.

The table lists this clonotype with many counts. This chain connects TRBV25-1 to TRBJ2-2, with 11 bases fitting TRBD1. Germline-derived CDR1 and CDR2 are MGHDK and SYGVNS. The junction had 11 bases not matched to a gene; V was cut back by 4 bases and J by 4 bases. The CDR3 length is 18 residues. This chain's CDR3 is CASSGRTGGEALTGELFF. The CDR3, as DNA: TGTGCCAGCAGTGGTCGGACAGGGGGCGAAGCCCTCACCGGGGAGCTGTTTTTT.

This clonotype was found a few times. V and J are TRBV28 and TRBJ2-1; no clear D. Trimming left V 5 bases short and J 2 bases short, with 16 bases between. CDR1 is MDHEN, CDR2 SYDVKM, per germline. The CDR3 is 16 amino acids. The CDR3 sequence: CASSALPVSAYNEQFF. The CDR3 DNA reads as TGTGCCAGCAGTGCCCTACCTGTTAGTGCCTACAATGAGCAGTTCTTC.

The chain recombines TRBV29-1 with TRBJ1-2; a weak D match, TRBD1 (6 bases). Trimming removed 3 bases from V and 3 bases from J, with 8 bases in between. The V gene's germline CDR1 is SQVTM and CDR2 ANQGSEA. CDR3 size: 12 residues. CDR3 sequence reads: CSVDRTDYGYTF. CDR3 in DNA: TGCAGCGTTGACAGGACAGACTATGGCTACACCTTC.

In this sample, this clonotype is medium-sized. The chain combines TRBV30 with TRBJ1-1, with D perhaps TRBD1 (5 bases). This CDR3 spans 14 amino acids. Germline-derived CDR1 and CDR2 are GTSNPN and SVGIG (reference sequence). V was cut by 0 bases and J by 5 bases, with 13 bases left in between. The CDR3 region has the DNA TGTGCCTGGAGTGTACTCAGGGCCGGGACTGAAGCTTTCTTT. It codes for CAWSVLRAGTEAFF.

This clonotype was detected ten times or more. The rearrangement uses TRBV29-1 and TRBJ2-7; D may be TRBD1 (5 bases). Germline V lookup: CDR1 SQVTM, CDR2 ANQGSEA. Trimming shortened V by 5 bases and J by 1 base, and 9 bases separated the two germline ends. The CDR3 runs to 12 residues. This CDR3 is CSVRTPSYEQYF. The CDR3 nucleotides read TGCAGCGTTAGGACACCTTCCTACGAGCAGTACTTC.

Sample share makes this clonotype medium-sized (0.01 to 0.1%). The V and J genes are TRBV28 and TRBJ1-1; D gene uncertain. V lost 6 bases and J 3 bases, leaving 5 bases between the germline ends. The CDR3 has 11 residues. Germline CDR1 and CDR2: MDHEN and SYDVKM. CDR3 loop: CASSPDTEAFF. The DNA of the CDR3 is TGTGCCAGCAGCCCCGACACTGAAGCTTTCTTT.

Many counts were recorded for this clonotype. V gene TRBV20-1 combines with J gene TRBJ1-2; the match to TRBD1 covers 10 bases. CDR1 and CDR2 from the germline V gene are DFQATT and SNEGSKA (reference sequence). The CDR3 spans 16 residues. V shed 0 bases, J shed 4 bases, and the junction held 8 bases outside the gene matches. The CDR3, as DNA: TGCAGTGCTAGAGATAGGGACAGGGGCACGCCCTATGGCTACACCTTC. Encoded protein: CSARDRDRGTPYGYTF.